This passage covers 27 T cell receptor beta chains from one sample sequenced in a study of CD8 T cell repertoires and HIV-1 epitope variants. Repertoires were generated with immunoSEQ multiplex PCR, while TCRdb's copy carries only in-frame clones and drops some. The data hold a few thousand clones, with approximately 71% observed a single time. Antigen specificity for these receptors is unknown. Sequenced material: cultured CD8+ T cells derived from PBMCs. These receptors came from a male donor with HIV.

The genes are TRBV7-8 and TRBJ1-2; the D is unclear. Trimming pared 1 base from V and 2 bases from J, leaving 11 bases between. Per germline, CDR1 SGHVS and CDR2 FQNEAQ. The CDR3 sequence is 15 residues long. The CDR3 nucleotides read TGTGCCAGCAGCTTAGAAGAGGTTTCGAACTATGGCTACACCTTC. This sequence encodes CASSLEEVSNYGYTF.

The chain links TRBV5-4 to TRBJ1-2; D gene ambiguous. V lost 0 bases and J lost 6, with 15 bases in between. Germline CDR1 SGHNT, CDR2 YYREEE (reference sequence). This CDR3 has 15 residues. The CDR3 coding sequence is TGTGCCAGCAGCTTGGGCATTGACTGGACGAATGGCTACACCTTC. This translates into CASSLGIDWTNGYTF.

The chain joins TRBV28 to TRBJ2-3; D gene uncertain. Germline V lookup: CDR1 MDHEN, CDR2 SYDVKM. The length of the CDR3 is 14 residues. V lost 2 bases and J lost 0, with 6 bases in between. CDR3 nucleotides: TGTGCCAGCAGTTTAACCCCCAGCACAGATACGCAGTATTTT. Translated, it gives CASSLTPSTDTQYF.

The chain carries TRBV19 and TRBJ1-2; no definite D call. Trimming removed 3 bases from V and 4 bases from J, with 12 bases in between. CDR3 length equals 14 residues. Germline assignment: CDR1 LNHDA and CDR2 SQIVND (reference sequence). CDR3 protein: CASSIRSSIYGYTF. CDR3 sequence (DNA): TGTGCCAGTAGTATCCGCAGTTCGATCTATGGCTACACCTTC.

This clone was found once. This sequence joins TRBV11-2 and TRBJ2-3; D uncertain. The ends were cut back, 5 bases at V and 2 bases at J, with 14 bases in the middle. This CDR3 region has 15 residues. The germline CDR1 and CDR2 sequences are SGHAT and FQNNGV. The CDR3 nucleotides read TGTGCCAGCAGCCCATCCTCCTTTGACACAGATACGCAGTATTTT. It codes for CASSPSSFDTDTQYF.

CDR3 residues: CASSSWISRTGGGGAFF. The CDR3 bases are TGTGCCAGCAGCTCTTGGATTTCCAGGACAGGGGGCGGTGGGGCTTTCTTT. V usage is TRBV5-4 and J usage is TRBJ1-1; 11 bases agree with TRBD1. Trimming removed 3 bases from V and 11 bases from J; junction bases left unmatched: 18. Germline loops: CDR1 SGHNT, CDR2 YYREEE (reference sequence). CDR3 length: 17 residues.

The chain carries TRBV28 and TRBJ2-4; the D is unclear. From germline, CDR1 is MDHEN and CDR2 SYDVKM. V lost 2 bases and J 7 bases, leaving 9 bases between the germline ends. The CDR3 loop spans 13 amino acids. The CDR3 spells CASSLLSVNIQYF. The DNA of the CDR3 is TGTGCCAGCAGTTTACTCAGTGTGAACATTCAGTACTTC.

The rearrangement uses TRBV27 and TRBJ2-2, with 7 nucleotides matching TRBD1. CDR1 is MNHEY, CDR2 SMNVEV, per germline (reference sequence). With 4 bases clipped from V and 8 bases from J, the junction kept 19 bases outside the gene matches. There are 18 residues in the CDR3. The CDR3 bases are TGTGCCAGCAGTTCAACAACAACGAGTACAGGGGCGGTGGGGGAGCTGTTTTTT. Its translation is CASSSTTTSTGAVGELFF.

This sequence joins TRBV10-3 and TRBJ1-1; TRBD1 matches 8 bases. The CDR3 consists of 13 residues. Germline V gene data show CDR1 as ENHRY and CDR2 as SYGVKD. The J segment lost 0 bases and the V segment lost 10 bases, leaving 4 bases of the junction unmatched. CDR3 loop: CATGDRLNTEAFF. The CDR3 DNA is TGTGCCACCGGGGACAGGTTGAACACTGAAGCTTTCTTT.

The DNA for the CDR3 is TGCGCCAGCAGCTTTGGGTGGGAGAACACTGAAGCTTTCTTT. This sequence encodes CASSFGWENTEAFF. This chain joins TRBV5-1 and TRBJ1-1, with unresolved D. CDR1 SGHRS and CDR2 YFSETQ come from the germline V gene. The CDR3 runs 14 residues. The V and J ends lost 2 bases and 1 base respectively, with 9 bases between them.

This sequence joins TRBV5-4 and TRBJ1-1; D is perhaps TRBD1 (5 bases). This CDR3 has 15 amino acids. Trimming removed 7 bases at V and 1 base at J, with 17 bases between. Looked up from germline, CDR1 is SGHNT and CDR2 is YYREEE (reference sequence). The CDR3: CASGQIGGGNTEAFF. The CDR3, as DNA: TGTGCCAGCGGCCAAATTGGGGGTGGGAACACTGAAGCTTTCTTT.

This clone was seen more than once but under ten times. The chain links TRBV4-3 to TRBJ2-7, with D perhaps TRBD1 (5 bases). Germline CDR1 and CDR2: LGHNA and YSLEER. Deletions cut 1 base from V and 2 bases from J, with 9 bases between. CDR3 size: 14 residues. The DNA of the CDR3 is TGCGCCAGCAGCCAAGGGCAAGGGGCCTACGAGCAGTACTTC. Residues: CASSQGQGAYEQYF.

The J gene is TRBJ2-7, the V gene TRBV28; D remains ambiguous. V gave up 5 bases and J gave up 6 bases, with 11 bases separating them. From germline, CDR1 is MDHEN and CDR2 SYDVKM. The CDR3 totals 12 residues. Here the CDR3 reads CASSLSRPEQYF. As DNA, the CDR3 is TGTGCCAGCAGTCTTAGTCGCCCCGAGCAGTACTTC.

The V gene is TRBV28, the J gene TRBJ1-1, with D unclear. The CDR3 has 14 amino acids. Germline V CDR1 and CDR2: MDHEN, SYDVKM. With 1 base removed from V and 1 base from J, the gap between germline ends came to 7 bases. CDR3 nucleotide sequence: TGTGCCAGCAGTTTATCAGAGGGGAACACTGAAGCTTTCTTT. Translated, it gives CASSLSEGNTEAFF.

This clone has a single count. The chain employs TRBV6-1 and TRBJ2-1; D call uncertain. Trimming took 6 bases from V and 3 from J, leaving 15 bases between them. This CDR3 is 15 amino acids long. Germline CDR1 and CDR2: MNHNS and SASEGT. CDR3 in DNA: TGTGCCAGCAGCGAATCCCCCCCAGTCTACAATGAGCAGTTCTTC. This gives the protein CASSESPPVYNEQFF.

The chain recombines TRBV27 with TRBJ2-2; D not certain. V gave up 5 bases and J gave up 6 bases, with 10 bases separating them. This CDR3 is 13 amino acids long. CDR1 is MNHEY, CDR2 SMNVEV, per germline (reference sequence). As DNA, the CDR3 is TGTGCCAGCAGTAGGCAGGACCCCGGGGAGCTGTTTTTT. It encodes CASSRQDPGELFF.

In its sample, this clone was seen a few times. The chain is built from TRBV28 and TRBJ2-7; no definite D call. V was cut by 3 bases and J by 2 bases, with 29 bases left in between. Germline V gene lookup returns CDR1 MDHEN and CDR2 SYDVKM. The CDR3 is made up of 20 amino acids. The CDR3 DNA is TGTGCCAGCAGTTTCCCCCCCCCTAGTCCCAATACACCTACCACCTACGAGCAGTACTTC. Amino acid sequence: CASSFPPPSPNTPTTYEQYF.

The gene calls are TRBV2 and TRBJ2-1; 8 bases line up with TRBD1. The CDR3 runs 17 residues. Germline V CDR1 and CDR2: SNHLY, FYNNEI. Trimming took 6 bases from V and 2 from J; bases not matched to a gene: 12. CDR3 sequence reads: CASSSIGQGATYNEQFF. The CDR3 DNA sequence: TGTGCCAGCAGCTCCATCGGGCAGGGGGCCACCTACAATGAGCAGTTCTTC.

The rearrangement joins TRBV7-8 to TRBJ2-7; tentatively, D is TRBD1 or TRBD2 (5 bases each). The CDR3 loop spans 15 amino acids. Germline V lookup: CDR1 SGHVS, CDR2 FQNEAQ. The V end lost 2 bases, the J end lost 4 bases, and 15 bases lay between the germline ends. The DNA for the CDR3 is TGTGCCAGCAGCTTATTCGGGACGAAACAGTACGAGCAGTACTTC. This codes for CASSLFGTKQYEQYF.

The chain recombines TRBV28 with TRBJ2-3; D is uncertain. Germline values: CDR1 MDHEN, CDR2 SYDVKM. The CDR3 contains 12 residues. V lost 5 bases to trimming and J lost 5 bases, with 8 bases between them. The CDR3 spells CASSQTVDTQYF. The DNA for the CDR3 is TGTGCCAGCAGTCAGACTGTAGATACGCAGTATTTT.

This sequence joins TRBV11-1 and TRBJ2-7; D could derive from TRBD1 or TRBD2 (5 bases each). The V gene's germline CDR1 is SGHAT and CDR2 FQDESV (reference sequence). This CDR3 is 13 amino acids long. Trimming took 5 bases from V and 7 from J, leaving 15 bases between them. Here the CDR3 reads CASSPRDPTEQYF. In DNA, the CDR3 is TGTGCCAGCAGCCCCAGGGACCCTACGGAGCAGTACTTC.

V gene TRBV5-1 combines with J gene TRBJ1-5; unclear D gene. Trimming took 4 bases from V and 1 from J, leaving 6 bases between them. This CDR3 comprises 13 residues. Germline lookup yields CDR1 SGHRS and CDR2 YFSETQ. The CDR3 protein is CASSPGSNQPQHF. DNA of the CDR3: TGCGCCAGCAGCCCGGGCAGCAATCAGCCCCAGCATTTT.

The gene calls are TRBV6-1 and TRBJ1-5; D not certain. The length of the CDR3 is 15 residues. The V gene lost 6 bases and the J gene lost 5 bases, with 17 bases spanning the gap. Germline CDR1 and CDR2: MNHNS and SASEGT. The DNA of the CDR3 is TGTGCCAGCAGCGTAGACACCGACAACTATCAGCCCCAGCATTTT. Protein sequence: CASSVDTDNYQPQHF.

The J gene is TRBJ1-1, the V gene TRBV28; D is perhaps TRBD1 (5 bases). Germline V gene lookup returns CDR1 MDHEN and CDR2 SYDVKM. The germline V and J ends were trimmed by 2 bases and 5 bases, with 18 bases remaining between them. The CDR3 extends over 16 amino acids. The CDR3 protein is CASSLGPGAGRTEAFF. The CDR3, as DNA: TGTGCCAGCAGTTTAGGCCCCGGAGCAGGGCGGACTGAAGCTTTCTTT. The variable domain in full, with the rest retrieved from reference TRBV28 and TRBJ1-1, is DVKVTQSSRYLVKRTGEKVFLECVQDMDHENMFWYRQDPGLGLRLIYFSYDVKMKEKGDIPEGYSVSREKKERFSLILESASTNQTSMYLCASSLGPGAGRTEAFFGQGTRLTVV.

The V and J genes are TRBV4-1 and TRBJ2-5, with 10 bases aligning to TRBD2. The V segment lost 2 bases and the J segment 7 bases; nucleotides outside the gene matches: 7. CDR1 MGHRA and CDR2 YSYEKL come from the germline V gene. The CDR3 extends over 15 amino acids. The CDR3 protein is CASSQSGGEPTTQYF. CDR3 bases: TGCGCCAGCAGCCAAAGCGGGGGGGAGCCTACGACCCAGTACTTC.

This clone showed up just once. The genes are TRBV5-5 and TRBJ2-7; a weak D match, TRBD2 (5 bases). Germline CDR1 SGHKS, CDR2 YYEKEE (reference sequence). V was trimmed by 0 bases and J by 2 bases, leaving 6 bases between them. The CDR3 runs to 13 residues. The chain's CDR3 is CASSLGGPYEQYF. The CDR3 bases are TGTGCCAGCAGCTTGGGCGGGCCCTACGAGCAGTACTTC. Full variable domain (outside the CDR3, taken from reference TRBV5-5 and TRBJ2-7): DAGVTQSPTHLIKTRGQQVTLRCSPISGHKSVSWYQQVLGQGPQFIFQYYEKEERGRGNFPDRFSARQFPNYSSELNVNALLLGDSALYLCASSLGGPYEQYFGPGTRLTVT.

V usage is TRBV27 and J usage is TRBJ1-2, with 10 bases that match TRBD1. The V segment lost 5 bases and the J segment 8 bases; nucleotides outside the gene matches: 8. The CDR3 loop spans 14 amino acids. Germline values: CDR1 MNHEY, CDR2 SMNVEV (reference sequence). CDR3 amino acids: CASSATGGFGGYTF. CDR3 DNA: TGTGCCAGCAGTGCGACAGGGGGCTTTGGCGGCTACACCTTC.